This T cell receptor (beta chain) is from a study of blood T cell repertoires in COVID-19. Using immunoSEQ multiplex PCR, the repertoire was profiled, and TCRdb retains in-frame clones only, with some absent. Among under 300,000 clones listed, under 90% were seen once. Germline V gives CDR1 SGHTA, CDR2 FQGTGA. J gave up 6 bases and V 4 bases, and 3 bases lay outside the gene matches. CDR3 size: 15 residues. The sequenced material came from PBMCs or T cells enriched from blood (not recorded which). This chain joins TRBV7-3 and TRBJ2-1; 13 positions agree with TRBD2. This TCR came from a woman between 35 and 50 years old who had recovered from COVID-19. CDR3 sequence reads: CASSSRLAGGNEQFF. The CDR3 DNA reads as TGTGCCAGCAGCTCGCGACTAGCGGGAGGCAATGAGCAGTTCTTC.